This T cell receptor beta chain was recorded in a study of identical twins. Study findings and constraints: Some out-of-frame alpha sequences were shared by twins, and these showed excess low generation probability. Possibly, invariant MAIT and iNKT cells partly confounded zero-insertion analyses.

TCRdb reprocessed the 5' RACE reads via MiXCR and lists one record per CDR3 protein. The sample comprises about 890,000 distinct CDR3 sequences, approximately 13% of which are singletons, and about 1.5% rests with the top ten. Comment on this clonotype: Its antigen is undetermined.

V lost 4 bases and J 6 bases, leaving 12 bases between the germline ends. The CDR3 is 12 residues long. Germline V lookup: CDR1 DFQATT, CDR2 SNEGSKA (reference sequence). The same data also went into a second study, on yellow fever vaccine responses in identical twins.

The chain couples TRBV20-1 to TRBJ2-5; D unresolved. This receptor was taken from a young woman in good health. The sample comprised PBMCs. CDR3 residues: CSATRVEKTQYF. The CDR3 DNA reads TGCAGTGCTACTAGAGTCGAAAAGACCCAGTACTTC.